Detailed here is one T cell receptor (beta chain). No antigen is known for it. An end of the junction does not agree with germline; a read error may underlie this. This entry belongs to a study of T cell repertoires in cytomegalovirus infection. About the research overall: An indication of both CMV infection and matching HLA type came from public TCR beta signatures. General study points: People with CMV and the relevant HLA were identified by cumulative public TCR beta family frequency. The ex vivo response showed dominance by HLA-C-restricted CMV-specific TCR beta clonotypes.

TCRdb analysed the reads with MiXCR anew, one entry per CDR3 protein. The data show roughly 600,000 distinct CDR3 sequences, approximately 24% seen once. The TCR sequence derives from a human donor in good health (CMV status not recorded). Some clones in this sample may be carry-over from other donors' samples. Sequenced sample: CD8+ T cells from PBMCs.

CDR3 protein: CASSVWTGGTKNIQYF. The CDR3 DNA sequence: TGTGCCAGCAGTGTATGGACAGGGGGGACCAAAAACATTCAGTACTTC. The rearrangement uses TRBV28 and TRBJ2-4; the match to TRBD1 covers 10 bases. The CDR3 is 16 amino acids. Germline V gene lookup returns CDR1 MDHEN and CDR2 SYDVKM.